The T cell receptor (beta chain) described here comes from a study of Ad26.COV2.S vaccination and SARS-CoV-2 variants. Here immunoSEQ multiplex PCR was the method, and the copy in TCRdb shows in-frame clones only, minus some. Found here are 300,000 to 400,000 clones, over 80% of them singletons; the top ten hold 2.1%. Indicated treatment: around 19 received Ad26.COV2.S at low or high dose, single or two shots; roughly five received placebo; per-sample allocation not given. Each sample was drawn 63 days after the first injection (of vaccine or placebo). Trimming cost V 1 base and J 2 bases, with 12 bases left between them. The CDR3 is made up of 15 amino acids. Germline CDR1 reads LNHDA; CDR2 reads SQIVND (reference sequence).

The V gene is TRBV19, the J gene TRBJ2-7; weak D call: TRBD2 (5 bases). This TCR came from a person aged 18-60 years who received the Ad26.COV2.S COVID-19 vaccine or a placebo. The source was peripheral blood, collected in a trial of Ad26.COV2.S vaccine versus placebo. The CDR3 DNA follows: TGTGCCAGTAGTATAGGGGCGGTCGGGACCTACGAGCAGTACTTC. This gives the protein CASSIGAVGTYEQYF.